A selection of T cell receptor beta chains follows, all from one sample in a study of blood T cell repertoires in COVID-19. TCRdb's copy holds only in-frame clones and misses some; the assay was immunoSEQ multiplex PCR. The sample shows some 180,000 clones, 80% to 85% of them seen only once. The sample taken for sequencing was peripheral blood. The receptor set was obtained from a woman between 40 and 55 years old with COVID-19, enrolled during active disease. The CDR3 runs from the conserved cysteine through the conserved F or W. The order of the fields is J gene, clone size, D gene, V gene, CDR3 DNA, CDR3 protein. A D gene is named only where the DNA matches it firmly. Some rows mark clone size as missing; the rest say once, few, many or name a class of expanded clone.

J: TRBJ2-1; size: .; D: TRBD1; V: TRBV5-5; DNA: TGTGCCAGCAGCTCCCCAGGGGGAAGTAACAATGAGCAGTTCTTC; CDR3: CASSSPGGSNNEQFF
J: TRBJ2-1; size: .; D: .; V: TRBV10-3; DNA: TGTGCCATCAGTGAGTCAGCAGGCTCCTACAATGAGCAGTTCTTC; CDR3: CAISESAGSYNEQFF
J: TRBJ2-4; size: .; D: .; V: TRBV6-5; DNA: TGTGCCAGCGGGGGCCCCAAAAACATTCAGTACTTC; CDR3: CASGGPKNIQYF
J: TRBJ2-7; size: .; D: .; V: TRBV29-1; DNA: TGCAGCGTTGAAGTCTTGGCGGCCGAGCAGTACTTC; CDR3: CSVEVLAAEQYF
J: TRBJ1-4; size: .; D: TRBD1; V: TRBV18; DNA: TGTGCCAGCTCACCAAGGGGGCGGTGGACTAATGAAAAACTGTTTTTT; CDR3: CASSPRGRWTNEKLFF
J: TRBJ1-5; size: .; D: .; V: TRBV14; DNA: TGTGCCAGCAGCCAAGGGCTTGGTCAGCCCCAGCATTTT; CDR3: CASSQGLGQPQHF
J: TRBJ2-7; size: .; D: TRBD1; V: TRBV19; DNA: TGTGCCAGTAGTATCGACAGGGGGGGCGAGCAGTACTTC; CDR3: CASSIDRGGEQYF
J: TRBJ1-2; size: .; D: TRBD1; V: TRBV6-1; DNA: TGTGCCAGCAGTGCATCCGGGGTGACAGGGGGCGCTGGCTATGGCTACACCTTC; CDR3: CASSASGVTGGAGYGYTF
J: TRBJ1-1; size: .; D: .; V: TRBV19; DNA: TGTGCCAGTGGCGTGGGTGGGGGGACTGAAGCTTTCTTT; CDR3: CASGVGGGTEAFF
J: TRBJ2-7; size: .; D: TRBD1; V: TRBV7-9; DNA: TGTGCCAGCAGCGCTACCGGACAGGGCTACGAGCAGTACTTC; CDR3: CASSATGQGYEQYF
J: TRBJ1-5; size: once; D: TRBD1; V: TRBV6-5; DNA: TGTGCCAGCGGCTACAGGGGGCACAATCAGCCCCAGCATTTT; CDR3: CASGYRGHNQPQHF
J: TRBJ1-1; size: .; D: .; V: TRBV5-1; DNA: TGCGCCAGCAGCTTGGGATCTCGCAGCGGAAACACTGAAGCTTTCTTT; CDR3: CASSLGSRSGNTEAFF
J: TRBJ1-4; size: .; D: TRBD1; V: TRBV19; DNA: TGTGCCAGCGTCAACAGGGGGCGAGATGAAAAACTGTTTTTT; CDR3: CASVNRGRDEKLFF
J: TRBJ1-5; size: .; D: .; V: TRBV9; DNA: TGTGCCAGCAGCCCGTACTCGGGTTCACGCAATCAGCCCCAGCATTTT; CDR3: CASSPYSGSRNQPQHF
J: TRBJ2-7; size: .; D: TRBD2; V: TRBV2; DNA: TGTGCCAGCAGCGGACTAGCGGGAGTTGACGAGCAGTACTTC; CDR3: CASSGLAGVDEQYF
J: TRBJ1-1; size: .; D: .; V: TRBV5-8; DNA: TGTGCCAGCAGCTTCCCCAAGCGGGGCTCGGCGAACACTGAAGCTTTCTTT; CDR3: CASSFPKRGSANTEAFF
J: TRBJ2-7; size: .; D: TRBD1; V: TRBV3-1/TRBV3-2; DNA: TGTGCCAGCAGCCCAAACCCCGGGACAGGGATCCACGAGCAGTACTTC; CDR3: CASSPNPGTGIHEQYF
J: TRBJ2-2; size: .; D: .; V: TRBV6-4; DNA: TGTGCCAGCAGTGACGGCTTCAGGGGCCTCGGGGAGCTGTTTTTT; CDR3: CASSDGFRGLGELFF
J: TRBJ1-2; size: few; D: TRBD1; V: TRBV29-1; DNA: TGCAGCGTTGGGACAGGGGGAGGCTATGGCTACACCTTC; CDR3: CSVGTGGGYGYTF